The 24 T cell receptor beta chains in this list originate from one sample, sequenced in a study of blood T cell repertoires in COVID-19. The table came from immunoSEQ multiplex PCR; TCRdb's copy has only in-frame clones and leaves some out. Of over 350,000 clones in the sample, approximately 87% were seen once. The sample taken for sequencing was PBMCs or T cells enriched from blood (not recorded which). All receptors come from a woman in her fifties or sixties who had recovered from COVID-19.

The chain combines TRBV6-5 with TRBJ1-5, with D perhaps matching TRBD1 (6 bases). This CDR3 spans 14 amino acids. The V end was cut by 7 bases, the J end by 7 bases, with 17 bases between. Germline CDR1 is MNHEY and CDR2 is SVGAGI. For the CDR3, the DNA is TGTGCCAGCATCACCGGGGGGGCACGCCAGCCCCAGCATTTT. Its protein product is CASITGGARQPQHF.

The V and J genes are TRBV4-3 and TRBJ1-3; 7 bases map to TRBD1. V lost 1 base, J lost 4 bases, and 4 bases stayed unmatched. Germline CDR1 LGHNA, CDR2 YSLEER. The CDR3 runs 15 residues. In nucleotides, the CDR3 is TGCGCCAGCAGCCAAGCTCGGACAGGAGGAAACACCATATATTTT. Translated, it gives CASSQARTGGNTIYF.

The rearrangement joins TRBV2 to TRBJ1-5; 8 nucleotides agree with TRBD1. This CDR3 contains 17 residues. Germline V gene lookup returns CDR1 SNHLY and CDR2 FYNNEI. J lost 7 bases, V lost 2 bases, and 13 bases had no gene match. The CDR3 loop is CASSELARRGQEQPQHF. The CDR3 DNA reads TGTGCCAGCAGTGAACTGGCCCGCAGGGGGCAAGAACAGCCCCAGCATTTT.

The gene calls are TRBV6-5 and TRBJ2-1, with TRBD1 matching over 9 bases. V shed 7 bases, J shed 6 bases, and the junction held 10 bases outside the gene matches. The CDR3 length is 15 residues. Germline CDR1 is MNHEY and CDR2 is SVGAGI. The CDR3 spells CASKRQGGYINEQFF. For the CDR3, the DNA is TGTGCCAGCAAAAGACAGGGGGGATATATCAATGAGCAGTTCTTC.

The chain links TRBV7-2 to TRBJ1-1; 7 nucleotides match TRBD1. Trimming at V came to 3 bases and at J to 1 base, leaving 5 bases not matched to a gene. Germline V gene sequence: CDR1 SGHTA, CDR2 FQGNSA. The CDR3 totals 15 residues. The CDR3 DNA reads TGTGCCAGCAGCTTCTCCGGGACAGCGAACACTGAAGCTTTCTTT. It specifies CASSFSGTANTEAFF.

The genes are TRBV5-1 and TRBJ1-1, with D perhaps TRBD1 (6 bases). Germline V gene lookup returns CDR1 SGHRS and CDR2 YFSETQ. The CDR3 sequence is 17 residues long. V dropped 2 bases and J dropped 3 bases, with 20 bases sitting between them. The CDR3 nucleotides are TGCGCCAGCAGCTTCCCCCGGGAGGGGGGAGAATACACTGAAGCTTTCTTT. Translation gives CASSFPREGGEYTEAFF.

The J gene is TRBJ2-5, the V gene TRBV24-1; TRBD2 agrees at 8 bases. This CDR3 spans 15 amino acids. Germline-derived CDR1 and CDR2 are KGHDR and SFDVKD. V lost 8 bases, J lost 4 bases, and 11 bases stayed unmatched. The CDR3 DNA reads as TGTGCCACCACACCATCGGGGGGGCCCGGAGAGACCCAGTACTTC. Translation gives CATTPSGGPGETQYF.

The chain carries TRBV7-8 and TRBJ1-5; TRBD1 is a possible D gene (6 bases). The germline CDR1 and CDR2 sequences are SGHVS and FQNEAQ. With 5 bases removed from V and 1 base from J, the gap between germline ends came to 15 bases. The CDR3 length is 16 residues. This CDR3 is CASSTGTYRSNQPQHF. The CDR3 DNA is TGTGCCAGCAGCACCGGGACATATAGGAGCAATCAGCCCCAGCATTTT.

This clone came up many times. The V gene is TRBV6-5, the J gene TRBJ2-7, with TRBD1 matching 12 bases. The junction had 4 bases not matched to a gene; V was cut back by 6 bases and J by 4 bases. Germline V gene data show CDR1 as MNHEY and CDR2 as SVGAGI. The CDR3 has 14 residues. The CDR3 region is CASSVGQGAYEQYF. The CDR3 coding sequence is TGTGCCAGCAGCGTGGGACAGGGGGCTTACGAGCAGTACTTC.

The chain joins TRBV30 to TRBJ1-2; D call uncertain. The germline V and J ends were trimmed by 5 bases and 6 bases, with 13 bases remaining between them. Germline CDR1 is GTSNPN and CDR2 is SVGIG (reference sequence). There are 12 residues in the CDR3. The CDR3 reads CAWAKPPNGYTF. The CDR3 DNA sequence: TGTGCCTGGGCAAAGCCCCCTAATGGCTACACCTTC.

The gene calls are TRBV5-1 and TRBJ2-1; TRBD1 is a possible D gene (5 bases). CDR3 length: 14 residues. V was trimmed by 0 bases and J by 9 bases, leaving 13 bases between them. Germline loops: CDR1 SGHRS, CDR2 YFSETQ. CDR3 coding DNA: TGCGCCAGCAGCTTGGGCAGGGTAGGTGGTGAGCAGTTCTTC. Amino acids: CASSLGRVGGEQFF.

The chain has TRBV2 and TRBJ2-6; D gene ambiguous. V lost 7 bases to trimming and J lost 4 bases, with 5 bases between them. This CDR3 region has 12 residues. The germline V gene encodes CDR1 SNHLY and CDR2 FYNNEI. The CDR3 coding sequence is TGTGCCAGCACCCCGGGGGCCAACGTCCTGACTTTC. Its translation is CASTPGANVLTF.

J is TRBJ1-4 and V is TRBV10-3, with TRBD1 matching over 7 bases. This CDR3 comprises 14 residues. Germline loops: CDR1 ENHRY, CDR2 SYGVKD. The trim removed 6 bases at V and 7 bases at J, leaving 8 bases unmatched. This chain's CDR3 is CAISTGQEGEKLFF. CDR3 in DNA: TGTGCCATCAGCACCGGACAGGAGGGTGAAAAACTGTTTTTT.

The DNA of the CDR3 is TGTGCCAGTAGTCCACGGACAGAACTTTCTGGAAACACCATATATTTT. This translates into CASSPRTELSGNTIYF. J is TRBJ1-3 and V is TRBV19, with a tentative D call TRBD1 (6 bases). In germline, CDR1 is LNHDA, CDR2 SQIVND (reference sequence). This CDR3 has 16 residues. Trimming took off 5 bases at V and 1 base at J, with 15 bases between the two ends.

CDR3 sequence: CAWTGTAPEGAFF. CDR3 nucleotides: TGTGCCTGGACCGGGACAGCTCCTGAAGGGGCTTTCTTT. This sequence joins TRBV30 and TRBJ1-1, with 7 bases lining up with TRBD1. The V and J ends lost 4 bases and 11 bases, in that order; junction bases with no gene match: 13. Germline values: CDR1 GTSNPN, CDR2 SVGIG (reference sequence). The CDR3 has 13 residues.

This clone has only a few counts. V usage is TRBV12-3 or TRBV12-4 and J usage is TRBJ1-2; D ambiguous. The V gene lost 6 bases and the J gene lost 3 bases, with 8 bases spanning the gap. The CDR3 contains 12 residues. The CDR3 nucleotides read TGTGCCAGCAGCCCCGGGGACTATGGCTACACCTTC. It codes for CASSPGDYGYTF.

This chain connects TRBV28 to TRBJ1-1; D may be TRBD1 (6 bases). Germline V gives CDR1 MDHEN, CDR2 SYDVKM. V was trimmed by 6 bases and J by 8 bases, leaving 16 bases between them. CDR3 length: 13 residues. The CDR3 coding sequence is TGTGCCAGCAGCGTACAGGGCTGGGTGGAAGCTTTCTTT. This sequence encodes CASSVQGWVEAFF.

This clone has a single count. V usage is TRBV6-5 and J usage is TRBJ2-3, with D possibly TRBD2 on 7 matching bases. Germline V gives CDR1 MNHEY, CDR2 SVGAGI. The CDR3 contains 15 residues. Trimming shortened V by 6 bases and J by 2 bases, and 15 bases separated the two germline ends. For the CDR3, the DNA is TGTGCCAGCAGGGCCAAGGGGGGGTTCACAGATACGCAGTATTTT. It yields the protein CASRAKGGFTDTQYF.

This chain uses TRBV18 with TRBJ1-6; 11 nucleotides line up with TRBD1. Trimming cost V 4 bases and J 9 bases; bases outside gene matches: 5. The CDR3 spans 15 residues. CDR1 and CDR2 (germline): KGHSH, LQKENI. The CDR3 DNA follows: TGTGCCAGCTCACAGGGACAGGGGGGCTCTTCACCCCTCCACTTT. Translated: CASSQGQGGSSPLHF.

V gene TRBV5-1 combines with J gene TRBJ1-3; tentatively, D is TRBD1 (5 bases). Trimming pared 0 bases from V and 4 bases from J, leaving 14 bases between. The germline V gene encodes CDR1 SGHRS and CDR2 YFSETQ. The CDR3 runs 16 residues. The CDR3 loop is CASSLEGRVFGNTIYF. For the CDR3, the DNA is TGCGCCAGCAGCTTGGAGGGCAGGGTATTCGGAAACACCATATATTTT.

The V call is TRBV7-9, the J call TRBJ1-2, with 10 bases identical to TRBD1. With V trimmed by 0 bases and J by 5 bases, 6 bases remained unmatched. Germline assignment: CDR1 SEHNR and CDR2 FQNEAQ (reference sequence). The CDR3 contains 16 residues. The CDR3 reads CASSLASGQGIYGYTF. In DNA, the CDR3 is TGTGCCAGCAGCTTAGCCTCGGGACAGGGGATTTATGGCTACACCTTC.

The rearrangement joins TRBV25-1 to TRBJ2-7; the match to TRBD2 covers 8 bases. CDR1 and CDR2 from the germline V gene are MGHDK and SYGVNS. The junction had 13 bases not matched to a gene; V was cut back by 6 bases and J by 3 bases. This CDR3 comprises 16 residues. The CDR3 sequence: CASSPKRGGQNYEQYF. CDR3 nucleotides: TGTGCCAGCAGCCCCAAGCGCGGGGGGCAAAACTACGAGCAGTACTTC.

The chain combines TRBV19 with TRBJ1-3; D is unresolved. The V end was cut by 8 bases, the J end by 1 base, with 15 bases between. The CDR3 has 15 residues. CDR1 is LNHDA, CDR2 SQIVND, per germline (reference sequence). CDR3 sequence (DNA): TGTGCCAGTCGACTACGCCGCGTATCTGGAAACACCATATATTTT. This sequence encodes CASRLRRVSGNTIYF.

This chain connects TRBV3-1 (or the pseudogene TRBV3-2) to TRBJ2-7; D may be TRBD1 (6 bases). CDR3 length equals 14 residues. Germline CDR1 is LGHDT and CDR2 is YNNKEL (reference sequence). Between the trimmed V and J ends, which lost 1 base and 6 bases, there was a span of 13 bases. The CDR3: CASSQVQGSREQYF. CDR3 bases: TGTGCCAGCAGCCAAGTTCAGGGGAGTCGCGAGCAGTACTTC.